The 8 T cell receptor beta chains below were found in one sample sequenced in a study of CD8 T cells in Susac syndrome. A quantity of about 0.5 to 1 ug RNA underwent reverse transcription using random hexamers. TCRdb ran MiXCR on the immunoSEQ multiplex PCR reads and lists one entry per CDR3 protein. This table has about 140,000 distinct CDR3 sequences, around 95% appearing once. Input material: CD4+ T cells from PBMCs. Receptors were obtained from a human donor with Susac syndrome.

V gene TRBV20-1 combines with J gene TRBJ1-2; the match to TRBD1 covers 8 bases. Germline V gene sequence: CDR1 DFQATT, CDR2 SNEGSKA (reference sequence). V lost 1 base and J lost 4; bases outside the gene matches: 2. The length of the CDR3 is 13 residues. CDR3: CSARGDRPYGYTF. CDR3 DNA sequence: TGCAGTGCTAGAGGGGACAGGCCCTATGGCTACACCTTC.

V usage is TRBV20-1 and J usage is TRBJ2-7; tentative D call: TRBD1 (6 bases). CDR1 and CDR2 (germline): DFQATT, SNEGSKA (reference sequence). Trimming shortened V by 6 bases and J by 4 bases, and 10 bases separated the two germline ends. The CDR3 has 11 residues. The CDR3 nucleotides read TGCAGTGCCTCCAGGGGTTACGAGCAGTACTTC. Translating gives CSASRGYEQYF.

In nucleotides, the CDR3 is TGTGCCAGCACCCAGCACAGGGATAATTCACCCCTCCACTTT. Its protein is CASTQHRDNSPLHF. The chain links TRBV28 to TRBJ1-6; D might be TRBD1 (6 bases). Per germline, CDR1 MDHEN and CDR2 SYDVKM. CDR3 length: 14 amino acids. Trimming stripped 7 bases from V and 5 bases from J, with 12 bases between.

This clonotype was detected once. V usage is TRBV25-1 and J usage is TRBJ2-7, with 8 bases that match TRBD1. The germline CDR1 and CDR2 sequences are MGHDK and SYGVNS. The V gene end was trimmed by 8 bases and the J gene end by 0 bases; junction bases not matched to a gene: 3. The CDR3 extends over 13 amino acids. This chain's CDR3 is CASGGQDSYEQYF. Here the CDR3 DNA reads TGTGCCAGCGGGGGACAGGACTCCTACGAGCAGTACTTC.

The chain combines TRBV5-4 with TRBJ2-2, with 10 nucleotides matching TRBD1. Germline-derived CDR1 and CDR2 are SGHNT and YYREEE (reference sequence). V gave up 4 bases and J gave up 6 bases; unmatched junction bases: 12. This CDR3 is 17 amino acids long. The CDR3 DNA reads as TGTGCCAGCAGCCTCACCCCGGGACAGGGGAATCCCGGGGAGCTGTTTTTT. It yields the protein CASSLTPGQGNPGELFF.

The CDR3 loop is CSASPSSGGAGFKTQYF. CDR3 DNA: TGCAGTGCTTCTCCTTCGAGCGGGGGGGCGGGATTCAAGACCCAGTACTTC. V is TRBV20-1 and J is TRBJ2-5; 10 bases align to TRBD2. The CDR3 is 17 residues long. After removal of 5 bases from V and 6 bases from J, the junction contained 18 bases not matched to a gene. Germline CDR1 and CDR2: DFQATT and SNEGSKA (reference sequence).

The V and J genes are TRBV12-3 or TRBV12-4 and TRBJ1-1; 7 bases agree with TRBD1. V lost 1 base, J lost 5 bases, and 7 bases stayed unmatched. The CDR3 spans 15 residues. The CDR3 here is CASSLGGRGRTEAFF. As DNA, the CDR3 is TGTGCCAGCAGTTTAGGTGGCAGGGGGAGGACTGAAGCTTTCTTT.

This clonotype was seen more than once but under ten times. DNA of the CDR3: TGTGCCAGCAGCTTAGAAGGAAATTCACCCCTCCACTTT. Translated: CASSLEGNSPLHF. The chain couples TRBV7-9 to TRBJ1-6; D is unresolved. Trimming cost V 1 base and J 7 bases, with 5 bases left between them. CDR3 size: 13 residues. Per germline, CDR1 SEHNR and CDR2 FQNEAQ (reference sequence).